The 32 T cell receptor beta chains reported below all come from one sample, sequenced in a study of blood T cell repertoires in COVID-19. Some clones are missing from TCRdb's copy, which holds only in-frame ones; the method was immunoSEQ multiplex PCR. The data contain over 90,000 clones, approximately 84% of them seen just once; the ten biggest clones take up 6.2%. Sequenced material: peripheral blood. The receptor source for this set is a human donor in a cohort sampled during active COVID-19.

Concerning this clone itself: This sample includes further DNA sequences coding for the same CDR3. The V and J genes are TRBV6-5 and TRBJ2-3; TRBD2 aligns across 11 bases. Germline assignment: CDR1 MNHEY and CDR2 SVGAGI. Germline trimming cut 6 bases from V and 1 base from J; bases unmatched to any gene: 0. The length of the CDR3 is 14 residues. The CDR3 DNA sequence: TGTGCCAGCAGACTAGCGGGAGGCACAGATACGCAGTATTTT. Its protein product is CASRLAGGTDTQYF.

This chain joins TRBV7-6 and TRBJ2-1; maybe TRBD2 (6 bases). Per the germline V gene, CDR1 is SGHVS and CDR2 is FNYEAQ. The CDR3 is 17 amino acids. The germline V and J ends were trimmed by 4 bases and 7 bases, with 23 bases remaining between them. For the CDR3, the DNA is TGTGCCAGCAGCTCCTGGAGGGGCGGGGCCCCTCGGAATGAGCAGTTCTTC. It specifies CASSSWRGGAPRNEQFF. The full variable domain, rest sourced from reference TRBV7-6 and TRBJ2-1, is GAGVSQSPRYKVTKRGQDVALRCDPISGHVSLYWYRQALGQGPEFLTYFNYEAQQDKSGLPNDRFSAERPEGSISTLTIQRTEQRDSAMYRCASSSWRGGAPRNEQFFGPGTRLTVL.

V is TRBV5-6 and J is TRBJ2-3; 8 bases are shared with TRBD2. V lost 4 bases, J lost 2 bases, and 9 bases stayed unmatched. CDR3 length equals 16 residues. CDR1 SGHDT and CDR2 YYEEEE come from the germline V gene. CDR3 nucleotides: TGTGCCAGCAGCGGGGGGCCGGGACTAGACACAGATACGCAGTATTTT. It is translated as CASSGGPGLDTDTQYF.

This clone was recorded once. The V gene is TRBV19, the J gene TRBJ2-7; 7 bases line up with TRBD1. The CDR3 totals 16 residues. The germline gives CDR1 LNHDA, CDR2 SQIVND (reference sequence). Trimming cost V 4 bases and J 2 bases; bases outside gene matches: 11. The CDR3 nucleotides read TGTGCCAGTAGTAGAGCATCGACAGGGTTCCCCTACGAGCAGTACTTC. Its translation is CASSRASTGFPYEQYF.

The chain has TRBV11-2 and TRBJ1-4; TRBD1 matches 7 bases. The junction had 11 bases not matched to a gene; V was cut back by 5 bases and J by 8 bases. The germline V gene has CDR1 SGHAT and CDR2 FQNNGV. The length of the CDR3 is 15 residues. In DNA, the CDR3 is TGTGCCAGCAGCACAGAGGGGGCCGTGGTCGAAAAACTGTTTTTT. Translation: CASSTEGAVVEKLFF.

This rearrangement joins TRBV28 to TRBJ2-3; the match to TRBD2 covers 7 bases. In germline, CDR1 is MDHEN, CDR2 SYDVKM. The CDR3 extends over 16 amino acids. Trimming at V came to 5 bases and at J to 2 bases, leaving 10 bases not matched to a gene. CDR3 DNA: TGTGCCAGCAGTGAGGCTTTGCGGGAGATCACAGATACGCAGTATTTT. Encoded protein: CASSEALREITDTQYF.

The chain carries TRBV9 and TRBJ2-5; 9 bases align to TRBD1. In germline, CDR1 is SGDLS, CDR2 YYNGEE. The CDR3 consists of 16 residues. The V gene end was trimmed by 6 bases and the J gene end by 5 bases; junction bases not matched to a gene: 14. CDR3 amino acids: CASTIGGGQGFETQYF. The CDR3 coding sequence is TGTGCCAGCACCATAGGGGGGGGACAGGGATTTGAGACCCAGTACTTC.

For this clone: This same CDR3 is encoded by further DNA sequences in the sample. The chain links TRBV7-9 to TRBJ1-5; 7 nucleotides line up with TRBD1. Germline-derived CDR1 and CDR2 are SEHNR and FQNEAQ (reference sequence). V was pared by 5 bases and J by 3 bases, with 4 bases of the junction left unmatched. This CDR3 has 14 residues. The CDR3 nucleotides read TGTGCCAGCAGCCTAACAGGGGCCAATCAGCCCCAGCATTTT. Protein sequence: CASSLTGANQPQHF.

This sequence joins TRBV6-6 and TRBJ2-7; the match to TRBD2 covers 7 bases. CDR3 length: 15 residues. Germline lookup yields CDR1 MNHNY and CDR2 SVGAGI (reference sequence). The J segment lost 7 bases and the V segment lost 0 bases, leaving 9 bases of the junction unmatched. In nucleotides, the CDR3 is TGTGCCAGCAGTTACTCCGTTTCGATCGGGAGGGAGCAGTACTTC. This encodes CASSYSVSIGREQYF.

V and J are TRBV4-2 and TRBJ2-5; 14 bases fit TRBD2. The germline V gene encodes CDR1 LGHNA and CDR2 YNFKEQ. The J segment lost 5 bases and the V segment lost 3 bases, leaving 8 bases of the junction unmatched. The CDR3 runs 17 residues. This CDR3 is CASSQGGLAGGQETQYF. As DNA, the CDR3 is TGTGCCAGCAGCCAGGGAGGACTAGCGGGGGGCCAGGAGACCCAGTACTTC.

This chain joins TRBV21-1 and TRBJ2-7; TRBD1, the table's D call, lacks a check against the DNA. TRBV21-1 is tagged as a pseudogene. There are 16 residues in the CDR3. The CDR3 sequence: CASRADRTGSSYEQYF. The CDR3 DNA reads TGTGCCAGCAGAGCTGATCGAACAGGGAGCTCCTACGAGCAGTACTTC.

V usage is TRBV6-2 or TRBV6-3 and J usage is TRBJ1-5; no clear D. Trimming shortened V by 4 bases and J by 0 bases, and 7 bases separated the two germline ends. CDR3 size: 14 residues. Germline V CDR1 and CDR2: MNHEY, SVGEGT. CDR3 bases: TGTGCCAGCAGTTCCATGGCTAGCAATCAGCCCCAGCATTTT. Its translation: CASSSMASNQPQHF.

This chain connects TRBV18 to TRBJ2-3; D perhaps matches TRBD2 (5 bases). V lost 2 bases, J lost 0 bases, and 18 bases lay in between. The CDR3 has 18 residues. The germline CDR1 and CDR2 sequences are KGHSH and LQKENI. The CDR3 coding sequence is TGTGCCAGCTCACCAGTTTTTGGGAGTACCTCTAGCACAGATACGCAGTATTTT. Protein product: CASSPVFGSTSSTDTQYF.

Only one count was recorded for this clone. The rearrangement joins TRBV6-6 to TRBJ2-7; D unresolved. This CDR3 has 13 residues. Trimming left V 0 bases short and J 1 base short, with 4 bases between. The germline gives CDR1 MNHNY, CDR2 SVGAGI (reference sequence). The CDR3 region has the DNA TGTGCCAGCAGTTACTCACAGTCCTACGAGCAGTACTTC. Protein sequence: CASSYSQSYEQYF.

The DNA of the CDR3 is TGTGCCAGCAGCGTAGGACACGCGACCTACGAGCAGTACTTC. Translated: CASSVGHATYEQYF. The rearrangement uses TRBV9 and TRBJ2-7; D unresolved. The length of the CDR3 is 14 residues. Trimming pared 0 bases from V and 2 bases from J, leaving 9 bases between. Germline V gene sequence: CDR1 SGDLS, CDR2 YYNGEE.

This clone showed up just once. The chain employs TRBV6-5 and TRBJ2-3, with 10 bases lining up with TRBD2. With V trimmed by 6 bases and J by 4 bases, 7 bases remained unmatched. CDR3 size: 15 residues. From germline, CDR1 is MNHEY and CDR2 SVGAGI. The CDR3 DNA is TGTGCCAGCAGCCCCGGGACTAGCGTGCCAGATACGCAGTATTTT. Residues: CASSPGTSVPDTQYF.

The chain links TRBV7-3 to TRBJ2-3, with TRBD2 matching 14 bases. With V trimmed by 3 bases and J by 0 bases, 5 bases remained unmatched. The germline gives CDR1 SGHTA, CDR2 FQGTGA. This CDR3 is built from 18 residues. The CDR3 loop reads CASSLTGTSGGSTDTQYF. The CDR3 nucleotides are TGTGCCAGCAGCTTGACCGGGACTAGCGGGGGTAGCACAGATACGCAGTATTTT.

The chain couples TRBV7-8 to TRBJ2-6; no clear D gene. V gave up 1 base and J gave up 2 bases, with 6 bases separating them. Germline V gives CDR1 SGHVS, CDR2 FQNEAQ. The CDR3 runs 15 residues. The CDR3 reads CASSLVAAGANVLTF. CDR3 nucleotides: TGTGCCAGCAGCTTAGTGGCAGCTGGGGCCAACGTCCTGACTTTC.

This clone was observed a single time. V and J are TRBV11-2 and TRBJ1-1; 10 bases are shared with TRBD1. The germline CDR1 and CDR2 sequences are SGHAT and FQNNGV. The V segment lost 2 bases and the J segment 6 bases; nucleotides outside the gene matches: 6. The CDR3 runs to 15 residues. CDR3 DNA sequence: TGTGCCAGCAGCTTAATGGGACAGGGGTGGTCTGAAGCTTTCTTT. This encodes CASSLMGQGWSEAFF.

The chain carries TRBV5-4 and TRBJ2-5; possible D gene TRBD2, 6 bases. Trimming pared 0 bases from V and 2 bases from J, leaving 8 bases between. The CDR3 extends over 14 amino acids. Germline V lookup: CDR1 SGHNT, CDR2 YYREEE (reference sequence). CDR3 sequence (DNA): TGTGCCAGCAGCTTGGCGGGGGTACAAGAGACCCAGTACTTC. As protein: CASSLAGVQETQYF.

This rearrangement joins TRBV3-1 (or the pseudogene TRBV3-2) to TRBJ2-7; 7 bases fit TRBD2. The V segment lost 1 base and the J segment 3 bases; nucleotides outside the gene matches: 6. In germline, CDR1 is LGHDT, CDR2 YNNKEL (reference sequence). The CDR3 sequence is 15 residues long. The CDR3, as DNA: TGTGCCAGCAGCCAAGCGGGGGGACTGGACTACGAGCAGTACTTC. Translating it yields CASSQAGGLDYEQYF.

The table lists this clone with a few counts. For the CDR3, the DNA is TGTGCCAGTAGTACCACTAGAACCAGGGGACTATCACCCCTCCACTTT. This encodes CASSTTRTRGLSPLHF. The chain employs TRBV19 and TRBJ1-6, with D perhaps matching TRBD1 (6 bases). The CDR3 sequence is 16 residues long. Trimming cost V 4 bases and J 10 bases, with 20 bases left between them. CDR1 and CDR2 from the germline V gene are LNHDA and SQIVND (reference sequence).

This chain connects TRBV28 to TRBJ1-5; D is unresolved. Per the germline V gene, CDR1 is MDHEN and CDR2 is SYDVKM. Trimming shortened V by 2 bases and J by 4 bases, and 12 bases separated the two germline ends. The CDR3 extends over 15 amino acids. The CDR3 sequence is CASSLVAGGNQPQHF. CDR3 sequence (DNA): TGTGCCAGCAGTTTAGTCGCAGGCGGGAATCAGCCCCAGCATTTT.

The gene calls are TRBV18 and TRBJ1-5, with 9 bases aligning to TRBD1. The germline V gene encodes CDR1 KGHSH and CDR2 LQKENI. This CDR3 is 14 amino acids long. V lost 2 bases and J lost 4; bases outside the gene matches: 0. The CDR3 DNA reads TGTGCCAGCTCACCAGGACAGGGGAATCAGCCCCAGCATTTT. It yields the protein CASSPGQGNQPQHF.

The J gene is TRBJ1-3, the V gene TRBV6-5; D ambiguous. The CDR3 length is 12 residues. V was cut by 8 bases and J by 4 bases, with 9 bases left in between. From germline, CDR1 is MNHEY and CDR2 SVGAGI. Here the CDR3 reads CASLGLGNTIYF. The CDR3 DNA reads as TGTGCCAGCCTAGGACTGGGAAACACCATATATTTT.

This chain links TRBV11-3 with TRBJ1-6; 7 nucleotides match TRBD1. Germline V lookup: CDR1 SGHNT, CDR2 YENEEA. V lost 1 base, J lost 4 bases, and 16 bases stayed unmatched. The CDR3 length is 20 residues. This CDR3 reads CASSLGRRNRGKGYNSPLHF. The CDR3, as DNA: TGTGCCAGCAGCTTAGGGCGCAGGAACAGGGGAAAGGGTTATAATTCACCCCTCCACTTT.

The chain carries TRBV7-8 and TRBJ2-7; D is ambiguous. Trimming cost V 3 bases and J 1 base, with 16 bases left between them. Germline lookup yields CDR1 SGHVS and CDR2 FQNEAQ. The CDR3 has 16 residues. The CDR3 DNA reads as TGTGCCAGCAGCTTTTCCTCGCAGATAATTTCCTACGAGCAGTACTTC. Translating gives CASSFSSQIISYEQYF.

The V call is TRBV7-2, the J call TRBJ1-3; D is uncertain. V was clipped by 2 bases and J by 5 bases, with 7 bases between them. The CDR3 length is 13 residues. CDR1 is SGHTA, CDR2 FQGNSA, per germline. The CDR3 DNA follows: TGTGCCAGCAGCTTACCCGCGAGAAACACCATATATTTT. The encoded protein is CASSLPARNTIYF.

The chain uses TRBV5-6 and TRBJ1-6; D uncertain. Trimming shortened V by 1 base and J by 10 bases, and 15 bases separated the two germline ends. Germline CDR1 is SGHDT and CDR2 is YYEEEE. The CDR3 is made up of 15 amino acids. The CDR3 region has the DNA TGTGCCAGCAGCTTGTACGGGGATCAAGGATCACCCCTCCACTTT. This sequence encodes CASSLYGDQGSPLHF.

This chain connects TRBV24-1 to TRBJ2-7; TRBD1 might be the D (6 bases). V lost 6 bases and J lost 0, with 8 bases in between. CDR1 and CDR2 (germline): KGHDR, SFDVKD. The CDR3 contains 13 residues. CDR3 DNA sequence: TGTGCCACCAGTTCAGGGGTCTCCTACGAGCAGTACTTC. Encoded protein: CATSSGVSYEQYF.

In its sample, this clone was seen a few times. The rearrangement joins TRBV2 to TRBJ1-3; no clear D gene. V lost 4 bases and J lost 0, with 10 bases in between. This CDR3 contains 15 residues. CDR1 and CDR2 from the germline V gene are SNHLY and FYNNEI. The CDR3 sequence: CASSGSSVSGNTIYF. The CDR3 DNA reads as TGTGCCAGCAGTGGTAGCAGCGTCTCTGGAAACACCATATATTTT.

J is TRBJ2-7 and V is TRBV28; tentative D call: TRBD1 (5 bases). Germline V lookup: CDR1 MDHEN, CDR2 SYDVKM. Trimming left V 4 bases short and J 2 bases short, with 18 bases between. This CDR3 is 16 amino acids long. CDR3 amino acids: CASSYPPSDNPYEQYF. The CDR3 DNA follows: TGTGCCAGCAGTTACCCACCCTCGGACAACCCCTACGAGCAGTACTTC.